This T cell receptor (beta chain) stems from a study of blood T cell repertoires in COVID-19. This clone was detected only a few times. Repertoires were generated with immunoSEQ multiplex PCR, while TCRdb's copy carries only in-frame clones and drops some. The sample shows fewer than 150,000 clones, around 80% of them seen only once. The sequencing input was peripheral blood. The origin of this receptor is a man in his forties or fifties with acute or convalescent COVID-19.

Here the CDR3 DNA reads TGCGCCAGCAGCCCGGGGACAGCCATGAACACTGAAGCTTTCTTT. Residues: CASSPGTAMNTEAFF. The J gene is TRBJ1-1, the V gene TRBV5-1; 7 nucleotides match TRBD1. Germline CDR1 is SGHRS and CDR2 is YFSETQ. This CDR3 spans 15 amino acids. V gave up 4 bases and J gave up 0 bases; unmatched junction bases: 6.